The rows below give T cell receptor beta chains drawn from one sample of a study of OX40 agonist ivuxolimab in advanced cancers. Sequenced by immunoSEQ multiplex PCR; TCRdb stores in-frame clones only, minus some. The sample records 60,000 to 70,000 clones, about four fifths being singletons. This specimen consisted of CD4+ or CD8+ T cells sorted from blood, obtained in a trial of the OX40 agonist ivuxolimab. The receptors stem from an adult with an advanced solid tumor such as melanoma, head and neck, liver or kidney cancer. Both conserved end residues are part of each CDR3. A D gene is named only where the DNA matches it firmly. Clone size, where shown, is once, few, many, or a class for clones that have expanded.

CDR3 protein,CDR3 DNA,clone size,V gene,CDR3 length,J gene,D gene
CASSEQLNTEAFF,TGTGCCAGCAGCGAACAGCTGAACACTGAAGCTTTCTTT,few,TRBV7-2,13,TRBJ1-1,-
CASTPLAGGSGELFF,TGTGCCAGCACCCCTCTGGCGGGAGGCAGCGGGGAGCTGTTTTTT,-,TRBV7-9,15,TRBJ2-2,TRBD2
CASTPSIAHTEAFF,TGTGCCAGCACCCCAAGTATAGCGCACACTGAAGCTTTCTTT,-,TRBV6-1,14,TRBJ1-1,-
CASRSGTQNSPLHF,TGTGCCAGCAGGTCCGGGACACAGAATTCACCCCTCCACTTT,-,TRBV2,14,TRBJ1-6,-
CASSIDRLAGVGEQFF,TGTGCCAGTAGTATAGACAGACTAGCGGGTGTGGGTGAGCAGTTCTTC,-,TRBV19,16,TRBJ2-1,TRBD2
CASSSGGAYEQYF,TGTGCCAGCAGCTCCGGAGGAGCCTACGAGCAGTACTTC,-,TRBV11-3,13,TRBJ2-7,-
CASSLVRGIRDRNSPLHF,TGTGCCAGCAGCTTAGTTCGGGGAATCCGGGACCGGAATTCACCCCTCCACTTT,-,TRBV7-2,18,TRBJ1-6,-
CAITTGHPWEQYF,TGTGCCATCACTACGGGACACCCATGGGAGCAGTACTTC,-,TRBV10-3,13,TRBJ2-7,-
CASSLQTGTATNYGYTF,TGTGCCAGCAGCTTACAGACCGGGACAGCCACTAACTATGGCTACACCTTC,once,TRBV7-8,17,TRBJ1-2,TRBD1
CASRSVGSGNTIYF,TGTGCCAGTAGATCCGTAGGGTCTGGAAACACCATATATTTT,few,TRBV19,14,TRBJ1-3,-